This entry describes one TCR beta chain. Its antigen is still unknown. Nothing much larger sits one base from this clone, and base qualities are not available. These data are taken from a study of cytomegalovirus exposure and HLA in healthy donors (dated by TCRdb to 2016 to 2017). At the level of the whole study: An earlier analysis of 587 of the donors reported approximately 300 Gb of sequence data and 95 million to 140 million unique TCR beta sequences obtained from 180 million or so T cells. An early release that covered some 630 HLA-typed donors contained approximately 300 gigabases of sequencing data and 65 million to 100 million unique TCR sequences. The genetic ancestry cluster associated with self-reported Caucasian donors included roughly four fifths of the approximately 410 genotyped donors. The study aimed to test whether cataloging public T cell receptors could reveal signatures of past pathogen exposure. The study used immunosequencing to profile the T cell repertoires of 600 to 850 subjects and linked those repertoires to cytomegalovirus serostatus. Besides the first cohort of around 700 subjects, a separate validation cohort made up of 120 or so different subjects was used. To predict cytomegalovirus infection status, the study brought together high-throughput TCR immunosequencing, statistical association of individual TCRs with disease status, and machine learning. A later analysis re-examined previously published TCR beta repertoires from several hundred donors and added high-resolution HLA genotyping to investigate patterns of TCR occurrence. In the later analysis, no new phenotypic data were used to find candidate immune exposures; instead, reliance was placed on TCR beta sequences and their occurrence across donors. To decide whether each TCR beta V gene segment behaved as functional or pseudogenic, an earlier analysis of over 500 of the donors relied on high-throughput TCR beta sequencing. Donor age, sex, ethnicity and CMV serostatus were compiled alongside the repertoire data. In a later genetic analysis, genome-wide SNP genotypes for about three fifths of the 666 donors were used, and that subset was treated as a discovery cohort. Every discovery cohort repertoire had been produced on one sequencing platform. HLA typing included class I and class II loci at four-digit resolution. Typing coverage varied by locus: roughly 629-640 donors for A, B, C, DRB1 and DQB1; 500 to 550 for DQA1; approximately 610 for DPA1; more than 450 for DPB1. Because of strong linkage in the cohort, roughly five DR-DQ haplotypes were treated as single units for association and clustering. Across 398 genotyped donors of the cohort, an average of approximately 200,000 unique TCR beta nucleotide sequences per donor were sequenced, and 15% to 20% of those sequences were non-productive.

Broader findings and caveats from the paper: In this cohort, only TCR beta chains were sequenced, and detectable features were limited by the absence of alpha or paired-chain data. When HLA alleles, especially DR and DQ, strongly co-occurred, TCR associations were difficult to assign to individual alleles. Because HLA typing was unavailable for some donors at each locus, only the typed subset was used in association tests. According to a later analysis, parvovirus B19, influenza, CMV and Epstein-Barr virus appeared linked to several top co-occurrence clusters. The presence/absence analyses assumed that sequencing depth was roughly uniform across donors, and that assumption may not be true. Across donors, most TCR sequences were observed very rarely, whereas some public TCRs were present in many individuals. The classifier was reported to diagnose cytomegalovirus status with high specificity and sensitivity in both the original and validation cohorts. Broadly in line with IMGT annotations, most TCR beta V segments showed up in productive rearrangements about 87% or about 30% of the time in an earlier analysis of 587 of the donors. A cluster of highly shared sequence variants was judged likely to be a technical artifact of the sequencing pipeline. According to a later analysis, TCR association rates differed among HLA loci, with DRB1 alleles showing the most associated TCRs and HLA-C alleles showing the fewest. A further reported finding was that TCR beta sequences accurately predicted the HLA-A and HLA-B alleles for most subjects in the first cohort. The 87-base-pair reads could not distinguish some IMGT-functional V segments, including TRBV6-2 and TRBV6-3, so those segments were excluded. At a false discovery rate of 0.05, a later analysis linked 16,951 TCR beta sequences to specific HLA alleles. Correlated functional status among segregating V segments might reflect linkage disequilibrium, but an unknown experimental factor could not be ruled out. Compared with the approximately 700-donor mean, donors in an Asian-associated ancestry cluster had fewer N-insertions in productive TCRs, according to a later genetic analysis. For the cohort, immune exposure information was limited to CMV serostatus. In a later analysis, HLA-associated TCR beta chains were found to be more clonally expanded and to have lower generation probabilities than equally common non-associated chains. The study listed approximately 150 TCR beta chains as associated with cytomegalovirus. The earlier analysis of about 600 of the donors excluded fewer than 20 rarely observed V segments, including chromosome 9 orphons, because counts were too low. A later genetic analysis associated a missense DCLRE1C variant with V-gene and J-gene trimming of TCR beta chains, and an independent cohort replicated the association. In a later analysis, most CMV-associated TCR beta chains were found to appear HLA-restricted, with HLA associations seemingly driven largely by CMV exposure. A few of the identified cytomegalovirus-associated TCR beta chains were confirmed in vitro to be specific for cytomegalovirus antigens. It was suggested by the authors that the approach could potentially be generalized to other disease states and immunological phenotypes.

Preparation of the library involved the immunoSEQ multiplex PCR assay. A mixture of 60 forward primers for TCR Vbeta segments and 13 reverse primers for TCR Jbeta segments was used in the multiplex PCR. The CDR3 region of rearranged TCR beta genes was amplified from genomic DNA by a multiplex PCR assay. On the Illumina HiSeq System, the amplified TCR beta libraries were sequenced as 87-base-pair reads. On the authors' methods: A later analysis counted some 80 million unique TCR beta chains across the 700 or so repertoires, and some 11 million of these chains were shared by at least two donors. To remove PCR and sequencing errors, raw reads were error-corrected and collapsed into unique sequences using a nearest-neighbor algorithm that merged closely related sequences. CDR3 sequences were aligned to IMGT reference sequences to assign V, D and J gene segments. For a sequence to be retained, at least a six-nucleotide match to both a V gene segment and a J gene segment was required. Rearrangements were classified as productive when the CDR3 lacked stop codons and remained in frame with V and J, and all other rearrangements were classified as non-productive. Following IMGT convention, CDR3 was defined as the stretch from the second conserved V-encoded cysteine to the conserved J-encoded phenylalanine. In an earlier analysis of 587 of the donors, sequences lacking an unambiguous match to a single V gene segment were excluded. In an earlier analysis of 450 to 750 of the donors, a V segment was called functional when productive rearrangements were above 56.7%, and segregating when the standard deviation between donors exceeded 5%. A statistical classification framework was built for diagnosing cytomegalovirus status from the catalog of TCR beta chain sequences. In a later analysis, TCR nucleotide sequences were compared against IMGT/GENE-DB human TR gene sequences so that V and J genes could be assigned. In a later analysis, CDR3 sequences and most-parsimonious VDJ recombination scenarios were assigned using the TCRdist pipeline. In a later analysis, each TCR beta chain was defined by its CDR3 amino acid sequence together with its V-gene family, and reads lacking a unique V-gene family were excluded. To address suspected cross-contamination and a sequencing artifact, a later analysis removed roughly 640 highly shared, low-generation-probability nucleotide sequences. In a later analysis, a clonal expansion index was calculated for each public chain from normalized within-repertoire ranks of inferred template counts. In a later analysis, generation probabilities were computed using a VDJ recombination model fitted to out-of-frame rearrangements, and the results were checked against IGoR. Hypergeometric tests were used in a later analysis to score TCR-TCR, TCR-HLA and TCR-CMV co-occurrence, with a repertoire-size bias correction applied to the TCR pairs. To estimate false discovery rates, a later analysis permuted the HLA or CMV assignments 20 times. In a later analysis, co-occurring TCRs were grouped with DBSCAN, and TCRdist sequence similarity was added when clustering was performed within HLA-allele-positive subsets. For co-occurrence clustering, repertoires with fewer than 30,000 or more than 120,000 public chains were excluded, along with roughly 5 repertoires with anomalous nucleotide sharing. Imported from immuneACCESS, the table was reduced by TCRdb to in-frame sequences with V and J called. These copies leave out some clones; in studies compared against another copy, an unresolved V gene accounts for under half, and the cause of the remainder is not known. The V and J calls and clone size come from that table; D and trimming were worked out from the DNA. For this sample there are 150,000 to 200,000 clones; over 60% appear just once. The ten largest clones capture approximately 0.89% of the sample.

The germline V gene supplies CDR1 MDHEN and CDR2 SYDVKM. Ends trimmed: V by 4 bases, J by 3 bases; bases unmatched to a gene: 3. The CDR3 goes from the cysteine to the phenylalanine over 15 residues. Just the 45-base CDR3 DNA is kept, in frame starting at base 1. In total, 630 or so healthy bone marrow donors made up the cohort. All cohort members were sampled while nominally healthy, although unrecorded immune exposures were likely present. The donor was CMV seropositive and belonged to the group of over 250 seropositive cohort members. Each donor provided a peripheral blood sample, and peripheral blood mononuclear cells were used for TCR beta sequencing. The Qiagen DNeasy Blood Extraction Kit was used to extract genomic DNA from the blood cell samples.

Recombination connected TRBV28 to TRBJ2-2; 9 middle bases align to TRBD1. Source material: PBMCs. The receptor was derived from a woman aged 50 to 60 in good health and CMV-seropositive. The nucleotide sequence reads as follows: TGTGCCAGCAGTTCGGGACAGGGACACACCGGGGAGCTGTTTTTT. It is translated as CASSSGQGHTGELFF. Beyond the CDR3, the reference TRBV28 and TRBJ2-2 genes provide the residues; the full variable domain reads: DVKVTQSSRYLVKRTGEKVFLECVQDMDHENMFWYRQDPGLGLRLIYFSYDVKMKEKGDIPEGYSVSREKKERFSLILESASTNQTSMYLCASSSGQGHTGELFFGEGSRLTVL.